These 18 T cell receptor beta chains originate from one sample sequenced in a study of post-analysis software for immune sequencing data. Unique molecular identifiers featured in each of the TCR beta cDNA libraries. From the PCR reads, TCRdb called clonotypes with MiXCR, one entry per CDR3 protein. The table records 700,000 to 900,000 distinct CDR3 sequences, roughly 50% of them present only once. Which antigens these TCRs recognize remains unknown. Study-level points and caveats: When patients were compared with controls, 4 or 5 TRBV segments were more frequent, TRBV5-6, TRBV5-1 and TRBV20-1 among them.

Sequencing was performed on blood. These receptors were collected from a girl aged 5 to 17 with multiple sclerosis.

This chain links TRBV29-1 with TRBJ1-2, with 9 bases identical to TRBD1. The CDR3 spans 19 residues. The V segment lost 4 bases and the J segment 7 bases; nucleotides outside the gene matches: 25. Germline CDR1 SQVTM, CDR2 ANQGSEA. The CDR3 sequence: CSVVGSEVGQGVSVSGYTF. The CDR3 bases are TGCAGCGTTGTCGGTTCTGAAGTGGGACAGGGTGTTTCCGTTTCTGGCTACACCTTC.

This chain uses TRBV3-1 with TRBJ1-5, with TRBD1 identical over 8 bases. Germline V gene lookup returns CDR1 LGHDT and CDR2 YNNKEL (reference sequence). V gave up 1 base and J gave up 7 bases; unmatched junction bases: 3. The CDR3 contains 14 residues. The CDR3 loop reads CASSQAGGGQPQHF. The CDR3 nucleotides are TGTGCCAGCAGCCAAGCAGGGGGCGGGCAGCCCCAGCATTTT.

In its sample, this clonotype was seen a few times. V usage is TRBV9 and J usage is TRBJ2-4; D perhaps matches TRBD2 (5 bases). The germline V gene encodes CDR1 SGDLS and CDR2 YYNGEE. V was clipped by 0 bases and J by 2 bases, with 9 bases between them. The CDR3 sequence is 15 residues long. The CDR3 coding sequence is TGTGCCAGCAGCGTAGCGGGATCCTCCAAAAACATTCAGTACTTC. Amino acid sequence: CASSVAGSSKNIQYF.

The CDR3 DNA follows: TGCGCCAGCAGCCAAGATCCCCCCCATCCGGGGAGCTCCTACAATGAGCAGTTCTTC. Residues: CASSQDPPHPGSSYNEQFF. The V call is TRBV4-1, the J call TRBJ2-1; possible D gene TRBD2, 5 bases. Germline CDR1 is MGHRA and CDR2 is YSYEKL. Between the trimmed V and J ends, which lost 0 bases and 0 bases, there was a span of 18 bases. The CDR3 spans 19 residues.

CDR3 in DNA: TGCAGTGCTAGAGAAAAACAGGTCCCTAATGAAAAACTGTTTTTT. Its protein is CSAREKQVPNEKLFF. The rearrangement joins TRBV20-1 to TRBJ1-4; D is possibly TRBD1 (5 bases). The length of the CDR3 is 15 residues. Per germline, CDR1 DFQATT and CDR2 SNEGSKA (reference sequence). Trimming removed 0 bases at V and 3 bases at J, with 11 bases between.

V is TRBV25-1 and J is TRBJ1-1; D gene uncertain. The CDR3 is 11 amino acids. V was cut by 6 bases and J by 10 bases, with 12 bases left in between. Per germline, CDR1 MGHDK and CDR2 SYGVNS. The CDR3 coding sequence is TGTGCCAGCAGGAAGAAGGGATCAGCTTTCTTT. Translated: CASRKKGSAFF.

The chain has TRBV20-1 and TRBJ2-7; D is undetermined. This CDR3 is 14 amino acids long. Per the germline V gene, CDR1 is DFQATT and CDR2 is SNEGSKA (reference sequence). V was clipped by 3 bases and J by 4 bases, with 16 bases between them. This chain's CDR3 is CSASGRAQWYEQYF. In nucleotides, the CDR3 is TGCAGTGCTAGCGGCCGAGCCCAGTGGTACGAGCAGTACTTC.

This clonotype showed up just once. Compared with germline, one end of the junction differs, possibly owing to a read error. The rearrangement uses TRBV7-7 and TRBJ2-1, with D perhaps being TRBD1 or TRBD2 (5 bases each). The CDR3 has 14 amino acids. CDR1 and CDR2 (germline): SSHAT, FNYEAQ (reference sequence). The CDR3 sequence: CASSLGDGNNEQFF. As DNA, the CDR3 is TGTGCTAGCAGCTTAGGGGACGGTAACAATGAGCAGTTCTTC.

To note about this clonotype: At one boundary the junction diverges from the germline segment, which might be a read error. This chain links TRBV7-2 with TRBJ1-2, with a possible D match to TRBD1 (6 bases). The germline gives CDR1 SGHTA, CDR2 FQGNSA. This CDR3 contains 12 residues. Here the CDR3 reads CAGSLGGRGYTF. DNA of the CDR3: TGTGCCGGCAGCTTAGGGGGAAGGGGCTACACCTTC.

The chain is built from TRBV5-1 and TRBJ2-7; TRBD1 aligns across 9 bases. Germline assignment: CDR1 SGHRS and CDR2 YFSETQ. CDR3 length: 17 residues. V lost 0 bases to trimming and J lost 2 bases; unmatched junction nucleotides: 9. The CDR3 coding sequence is TGCGCCAGCAGCTTGGAGGGTGCGGGACAGGGACCCTACGAGCAGTACTTC. Protein: CASSLEGAGQGPYEQYF.

In this sample, this clonotype turned up a few times. This chain connects TRBV28 to TRBJ1-1, with D maybe TRBD1 (5 bases). This CDR3 comprises 17 residues. Germline V gene lookup returns CDR1 MDHEN and CDR2 SYDVKM. Trimming cost V 5 bases and J 0 bases, with 19 bases left between them. The CDR3 nucleotides are TGTGCCAGCAGTCACCTGGTTGGGGGTGAGGTGAACACTGAAGCTTTCTTT. Its translation is CASSHLVGGEVNTEAFF.

V is TRBV6-5 and J is TRBJ2-1, with 11 bases aligning to TRBD2. The ends lost 2 bases at V and 8 bases at J; junction bases unmatched: 8. The length of the CDR3 is 16 residues. Germline values: CDR1 MNHEY, CDR2 SVGAGI. DNA for the CDR3: TGTGCCAGCAGTTACCAAACTAGCGGGAGTTTGGATGAGCAGTTCTTC. The encoded protein is CASSYQTSGSLDEQFF.

On this clonotype: One end of the junction does not line up with germline, which may come from a read error. The rearrangement uses TRBV5-1 and TRBJ1-6; TRBD1 might be the D (6 bases). The germline V gene has CDR1 SGHRS and CDR2 YFSETQ. The CDR3 extends over 15 amino acids. CDR3 nucleotide sequence: TGCGCCAGCAGCTTATCGGGGGCGAATAATTCACCCCCCCACTTT. Residues: CASSLSGANNSPPHF.

As to this clonotype: A far more abundant clone sits one base away, making this likely a read error. The chain couples TRBV9 to TRBJ2-7; 11 bases fit TRBD2. The CDR3 has 15 residues. Germline V gene data show CDR1 as SGDLS and CDR2 as YYNGEE. The CDR3 coding sequence is TGTGCCAACAGCCCCGGGACTAGCGGCTCCTACGAGCAGTACTTC. Residues: CANSPGTSGSYEQYF. Complete variable domain (other parts from reference TRBV9 and TRBJ2-7): DSGVTQTPKHLITATGQRVTLRCSPRSGDLSVYWYQQSLDQGLQFLIQYYNGEERAKGNILERFSAQQFPDLHSELNLSSLELGDSALYFCANSPGTSGSYEQYFGPGTRLTVT.

V usage is TRBV7-9 and J usage is TRBJ2-1; 8 positions agree with TRBD2. The CDR3 runs 19 residues. Trimming cost V 4 bases and J 2 bases; bases outside gene matches: 16. The germline gives CDR1 SEHNR, CDR2 FQNEAQ (reference sequence). CDR3 bases: TGTGCCAGCAGCTCCCTCTTTTACAACCCGGGACTAGCCTACAATGAGCAGTTCTTC. Amino acid sequence: CASSSLFYNPGLAYNEQFF.

This chain joins TRBV3-1 and TRBJ2-3, with D tentatively TRBD1 or TRBD2 (6 bases each). V was shortened by 4 bases and J by 4 bases, with 18 bases between the two germline ends. Germline loops: CDR1 LGHDT, CDR2 YNNKEL (reference sequence). CDR3 length: 16 amino acids. The CDR3 DNA reads as TGTGCCAGCAGCCGAGGGGGGTCGTCGGTCGCAGATACGCAGTATTTT. Translating it yields CASSRGGSSVADTQYF.

This chain uses TRBV24-1 with TRBJ1-2; no firm D call. From germline, CDR1 is KGHDR and CDR2 SFDVKD. This CDR3 comprises 13 residues. The V gene lost 6 bases and the J gene lost 6 bases, with 13 bases spanning the gap. The CDR3 nucleotides are TGTGCCACCAGTCGGGGAGGGCGAGATGGCTACACCTTC. This encodes CATSRGGRDGYTF.

V gene TRBV5-1 combines with J gene TRBJ2-7; no firm D call. Germline V lookup: CDR1 SGHRS, CDR2 YFSETQ. The CDR3 totals 13 residues. The V and J ends lost 0 bases and 0 bases respectively, with 4 bases between them. CDR3 coding DNA: TGCGCCAGCAGCTTGGTGGACTCCTACGAGCAGTACTTC. It translates to CASSLVDSYEQYF. The full variable domain, rest sourced from reference TRBV5-1 and TRBJ2-7, is KAGVTQTPRYLIKTRGQQVTLSCSPISGHRSVSWYQQTPGQGLQFLFEYFSETQRNKGNFPGRFSGRQFSNSRSEMNVSTLELGDSALYLCASSLVDSYEQYFGPGTRLTVT.